One T cell receptor (beta chain) is described in this entry. Measured with immunoSEQ multiplex PCR; TCRdb has only the in-frame clones, and not every one. Among 2.5 million or so clones listed, around 94% were seen once. In germline, CDR1 is MDHEN, CDR2 SYDVKM. The CDR3 is 17 residues long. V lost 4 bases, J lost 0 bases, and 9 bases stayed unmatched. This specimen belongs to a study of shared clonotypes between healthy human individuals. The study drew all its donors from Caucasian adults living in Nashville, Tennessee. The specimen sequenced was naive CD4+ T cells sorted from blood. Subset here: CD45RA+ positively selected. The chain links TRBV28 to TRBJ1-1; 9 nucleotides line up with TRBD1. The sequence derives from a man aged 18 to 30 in good health. The CDR3, as DNA: TGTGCCAGCAGTTCGATGTGGACAGGGGCTTTGAACACTGAAGCTTTCTTT. Protein: CASSSMWTGALNTEAFF.